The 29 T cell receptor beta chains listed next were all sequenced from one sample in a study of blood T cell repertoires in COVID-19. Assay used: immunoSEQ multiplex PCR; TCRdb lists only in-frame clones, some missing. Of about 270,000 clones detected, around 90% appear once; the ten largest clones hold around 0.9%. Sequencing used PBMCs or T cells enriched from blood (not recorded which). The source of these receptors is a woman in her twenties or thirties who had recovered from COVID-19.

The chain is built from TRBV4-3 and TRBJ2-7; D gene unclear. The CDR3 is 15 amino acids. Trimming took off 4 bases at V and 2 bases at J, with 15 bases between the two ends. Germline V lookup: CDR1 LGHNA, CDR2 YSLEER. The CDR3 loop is CASSRTNDGAYEQYF. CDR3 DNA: TGCGCCAGCAGCCGAACTAATGACGGAGCCTACGAGCAGTACTTC.

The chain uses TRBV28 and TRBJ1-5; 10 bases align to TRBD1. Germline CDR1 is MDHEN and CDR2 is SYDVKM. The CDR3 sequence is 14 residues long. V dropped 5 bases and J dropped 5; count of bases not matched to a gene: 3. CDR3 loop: CASSGTGAHQPQHF. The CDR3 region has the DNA TGTGCCAGCAGTGGGACAGGGGCGCATCAGCCCCAGCATTTT.

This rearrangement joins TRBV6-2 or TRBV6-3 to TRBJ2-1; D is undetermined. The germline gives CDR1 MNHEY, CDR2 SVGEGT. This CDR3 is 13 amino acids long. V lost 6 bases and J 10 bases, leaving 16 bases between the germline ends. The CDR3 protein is CASSLSLIGEQFF. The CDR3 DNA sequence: TGTGCCAGCAGCCTCAGCCTTATCGGGGAGCAGTTCTTC.

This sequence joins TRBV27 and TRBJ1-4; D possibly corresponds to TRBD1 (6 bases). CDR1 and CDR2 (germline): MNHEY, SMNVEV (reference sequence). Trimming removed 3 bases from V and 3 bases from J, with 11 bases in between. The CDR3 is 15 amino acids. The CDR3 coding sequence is TGTGCCAGCAGTTTTTGGGGGGGGCCTAATGAAAAACTGTTTTTT. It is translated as CASSFWGGPNEKLFF.

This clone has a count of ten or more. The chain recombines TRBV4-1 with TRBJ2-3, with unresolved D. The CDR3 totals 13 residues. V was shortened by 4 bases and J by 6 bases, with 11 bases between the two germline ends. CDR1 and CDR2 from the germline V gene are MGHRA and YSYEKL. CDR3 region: CASSLSLRDTQYF. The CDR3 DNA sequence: TGCGCCAGCAGCCTGAGTTTACGGGATACGCAGTATTTT.

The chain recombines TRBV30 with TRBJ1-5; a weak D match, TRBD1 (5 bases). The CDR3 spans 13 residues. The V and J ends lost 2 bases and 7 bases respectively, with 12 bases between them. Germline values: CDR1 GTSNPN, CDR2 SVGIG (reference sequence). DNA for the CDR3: TGTGCCTGGAGTCTCCAAGGGGTACAGCCCCAGCATTTT. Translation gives CAWSLQGVQPQHF.

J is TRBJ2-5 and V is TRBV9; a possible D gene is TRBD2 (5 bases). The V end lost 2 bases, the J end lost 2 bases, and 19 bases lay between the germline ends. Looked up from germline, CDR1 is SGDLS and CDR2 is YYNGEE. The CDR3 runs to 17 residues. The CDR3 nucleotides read TGTGCCAGCAGCGTCGCGGGCGCTTCCAGCTTGCAAGAGACCCAGTACTTC. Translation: CASSVAGASSLQETQYF.

CDR3 sequence reads: CASSLGWRYPQHF. CDR3 nucleotides: TGTGCCAGCAGTTTAGGGTGGCGGTACCCCCAGCATTTT. The V call is TRBV28, the J call TRBJ1-5; D is unresolved. This CDR3 is 13 amino acids long. The germline CDR1 and CDR2 sequences are MDHEN and SYDVKM. Trimming took 2 bases from V and 10 from J, leaving 12 bases between them.

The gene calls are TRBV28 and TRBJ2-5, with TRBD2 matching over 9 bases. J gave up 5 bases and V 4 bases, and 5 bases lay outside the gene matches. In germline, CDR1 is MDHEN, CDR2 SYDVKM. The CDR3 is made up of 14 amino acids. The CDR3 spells CASSSLAGVETQYF. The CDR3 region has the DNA TGTGCCAGCAGTTCCTTAGCGGGGGTGGAGACCCAGTACTTC. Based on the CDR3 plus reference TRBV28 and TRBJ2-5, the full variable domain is DVKVTQSSRYLVKRTGEKVFLECVQDMDHENMFWYRQDPGLGLRLIYFSYDVKMKEKGDIPEGYSVSREKKERFSLILESASTNQTSMYLCASSSLAGVETQYFGPGTRLLVL.

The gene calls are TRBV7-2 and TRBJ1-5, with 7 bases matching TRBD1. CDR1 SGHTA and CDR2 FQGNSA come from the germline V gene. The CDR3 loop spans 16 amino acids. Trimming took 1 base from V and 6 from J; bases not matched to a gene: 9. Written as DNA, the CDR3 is TGTGCCAGCAGCTTAGGAGCCAGGGGGTTTCGTCAGCCCCAGCATTTT. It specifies CASSLGARGFRQPQHF.

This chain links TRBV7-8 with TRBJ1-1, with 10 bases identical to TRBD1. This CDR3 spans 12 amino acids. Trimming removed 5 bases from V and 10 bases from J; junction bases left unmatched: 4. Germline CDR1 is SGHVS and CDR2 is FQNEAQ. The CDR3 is CASSPRTGGAFF. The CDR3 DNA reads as TGTGCCAGCAGCCCGAGGACAGGGGGAGCTTTCTTT.

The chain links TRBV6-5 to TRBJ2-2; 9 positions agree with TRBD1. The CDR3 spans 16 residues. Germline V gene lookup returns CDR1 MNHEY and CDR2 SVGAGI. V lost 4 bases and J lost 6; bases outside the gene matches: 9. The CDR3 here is CASSSGTGRFPGELFF. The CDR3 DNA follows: TGTGCCAGCAGTTCCGGGACAGGGAGATTCCCCGGGGAGCTGTTTTTT.

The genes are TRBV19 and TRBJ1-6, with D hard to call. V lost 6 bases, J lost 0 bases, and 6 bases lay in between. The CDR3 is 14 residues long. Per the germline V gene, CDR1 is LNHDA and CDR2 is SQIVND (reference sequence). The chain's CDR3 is CASSGSSYNSPLHF. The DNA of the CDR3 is TGTGCCAGTAGCGGGAGCTCCTATAATTCACCCCTCCACTTT.

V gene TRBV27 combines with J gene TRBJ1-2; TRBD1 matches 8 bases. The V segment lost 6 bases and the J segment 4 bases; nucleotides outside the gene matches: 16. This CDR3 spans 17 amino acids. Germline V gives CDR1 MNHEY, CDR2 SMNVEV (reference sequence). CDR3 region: CASSRWGGDRGSYGYTF. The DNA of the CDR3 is TGTGCCAGCAGCCGATGGGGGGGCGACAGGGGAAGCTATGGCTACACCTTC.

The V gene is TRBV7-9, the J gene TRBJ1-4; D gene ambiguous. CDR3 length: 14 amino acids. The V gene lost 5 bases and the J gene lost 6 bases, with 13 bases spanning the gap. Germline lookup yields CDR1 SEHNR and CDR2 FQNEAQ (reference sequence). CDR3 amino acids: CASSRGGEHEKLFF. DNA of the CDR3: TGTGCCAGCAGCCGGGGTGGGGAGCATGAAAAACTGTTTTTT. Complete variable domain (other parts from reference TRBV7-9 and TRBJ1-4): DTGVSQNPRHKITKRGQNVTFRCDPISEHNRLYWYRQTLGQGPEFLTYFQNEAQLEKSRLLSDRFSAERPKGSFSTLEIQRTEQGDSAMYLCASSRGGEHEKLFFGSGTQLSVL.

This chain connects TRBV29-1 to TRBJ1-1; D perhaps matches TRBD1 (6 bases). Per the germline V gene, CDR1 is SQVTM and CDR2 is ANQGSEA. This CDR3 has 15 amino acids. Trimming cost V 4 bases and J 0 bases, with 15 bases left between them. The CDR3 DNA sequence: TGCAGCGTTGCCTACACAGGGACCCTGAACACTGAAGCTTTCTTT. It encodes CSVAYTGTLNTEAFF.

Here the CDR3 reads CASVRFAGALEQYF. The DNA for the CDR3 is TGTGCCAGCGTAAGGTTCGCGGGAGCCCTCGAGCAGTACTTC. V gene TRBV6-5 combines with J gene TRBJ2-7; TRBD2 matches 7 bases. This CDR3 comprises 14 residues. CDR1 is MNHEY, CDR2 SVGAGI, per germline. J was trimmed by 6 bases and V by 8 bases; bases with no gene match: 13.

The CDR3, as DNA: TGCGCCAGTCCTTACAACGGGGAGCTGTTTTTT. Encoded protein: CASPYNGELFF. This rearrangement joins TRBV5-1 to TRBJ2-2, with unresolved D. The V gene's germline CDR1 is SGHRS and CDR2 YFSETQ. Trimming pared 8 bases from V and 7 bases from J, leaving 9 bases between. This CDR3 has 11 amino acids.

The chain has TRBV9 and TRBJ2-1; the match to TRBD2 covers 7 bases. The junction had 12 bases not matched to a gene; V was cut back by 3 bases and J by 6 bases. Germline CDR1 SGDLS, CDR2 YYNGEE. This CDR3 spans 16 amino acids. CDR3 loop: CASSDQGLGFSNEQFF. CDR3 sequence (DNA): TGTGCCAGCAGCGATCAAGGACTAGGGTTTAGCAATGAGCAGTTCTTC.

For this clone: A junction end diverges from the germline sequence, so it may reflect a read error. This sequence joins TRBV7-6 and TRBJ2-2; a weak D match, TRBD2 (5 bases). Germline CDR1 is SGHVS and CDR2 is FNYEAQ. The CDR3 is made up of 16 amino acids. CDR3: CASSVALNRDTGELFF. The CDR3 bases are TGTGCCAGCAGCGTAGCGCTCAACCGGGACACCGGGGAGCTGTTTTTT.

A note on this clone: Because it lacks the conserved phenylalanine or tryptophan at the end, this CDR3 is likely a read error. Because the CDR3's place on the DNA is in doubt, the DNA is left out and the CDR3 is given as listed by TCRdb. The CDR3 sequence: CASSEVVTSRSI. The chain carries TRBV2 and TRBJ2-3; the table's TRBD2 call for D was not verified on the DNA. The CDR3 spans 12 amino acids, including both terminal residues. Germline V CDR1 and CDR2: SNHLY, FYNNEI.

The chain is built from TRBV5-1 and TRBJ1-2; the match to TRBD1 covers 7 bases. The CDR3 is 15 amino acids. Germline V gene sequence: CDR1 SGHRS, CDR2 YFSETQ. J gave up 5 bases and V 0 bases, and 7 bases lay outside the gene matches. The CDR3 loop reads CASSLDGGGFYGYTF. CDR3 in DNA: TGCGCCAGCAGCTTGGATGGAGGGGGCTTTTATGGCTACACCTTC.

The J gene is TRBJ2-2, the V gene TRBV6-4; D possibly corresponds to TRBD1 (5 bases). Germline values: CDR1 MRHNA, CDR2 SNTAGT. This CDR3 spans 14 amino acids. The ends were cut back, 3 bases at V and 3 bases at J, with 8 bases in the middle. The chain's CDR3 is CASSEQGYTGELFF. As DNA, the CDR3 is TGTGCCAGCAGTGAGCAGGGCTACACCGGGGAGCTGTTTTTT.

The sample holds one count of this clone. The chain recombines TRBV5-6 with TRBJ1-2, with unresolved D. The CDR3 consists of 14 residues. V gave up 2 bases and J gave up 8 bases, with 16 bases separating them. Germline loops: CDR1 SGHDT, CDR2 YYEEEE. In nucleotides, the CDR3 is TGTGCCAGCAGCTTCAATCAAAACGGTTACGGCTACACCTTC. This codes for CASSFNQNGYGYTF.

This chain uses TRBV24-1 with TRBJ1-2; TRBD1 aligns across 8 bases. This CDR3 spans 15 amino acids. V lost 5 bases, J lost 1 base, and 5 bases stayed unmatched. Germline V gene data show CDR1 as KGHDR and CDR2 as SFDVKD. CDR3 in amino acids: CATSAQQGGNYGYTF. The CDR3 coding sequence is TGTGCCACCAGTGCACAACAGGGGGGTAACTATGGCTACACCTTC.

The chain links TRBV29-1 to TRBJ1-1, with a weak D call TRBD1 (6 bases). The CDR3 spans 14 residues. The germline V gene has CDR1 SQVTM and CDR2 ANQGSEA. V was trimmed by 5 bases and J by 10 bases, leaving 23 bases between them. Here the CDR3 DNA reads TGCAGCGTTCGGCCCCGCAACAGGGAGGGTCGAGCTTTCTTT. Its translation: CSVRPRNREGRAFF.

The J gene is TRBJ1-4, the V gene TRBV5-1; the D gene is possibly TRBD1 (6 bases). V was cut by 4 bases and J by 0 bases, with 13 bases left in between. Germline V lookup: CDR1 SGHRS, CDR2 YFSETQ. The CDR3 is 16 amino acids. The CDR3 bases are TGCGCCAGCAGCGGCCGGGACACCACAACTAATGAAAAACTGTTTTTT. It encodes CASSGRDTTTNEKLFF.

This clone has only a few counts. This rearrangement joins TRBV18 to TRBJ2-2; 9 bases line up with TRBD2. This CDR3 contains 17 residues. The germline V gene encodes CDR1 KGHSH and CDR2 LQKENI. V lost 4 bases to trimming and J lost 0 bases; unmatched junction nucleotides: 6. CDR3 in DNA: TGTGCCAGCTCACGGTCGACTAGCGGAGCGAACACCGGGGAGCTGTTTTTT. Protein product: CASSRSTSGANTGELFF.

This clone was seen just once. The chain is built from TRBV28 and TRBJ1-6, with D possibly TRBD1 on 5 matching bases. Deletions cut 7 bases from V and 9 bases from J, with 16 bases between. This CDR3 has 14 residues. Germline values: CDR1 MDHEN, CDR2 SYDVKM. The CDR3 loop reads CASKRGGGFSPLHF. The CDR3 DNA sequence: TGTGCCAGCAAACGGGGGGGAGGATTTTCACCCCTCCACTTT.